This T cell receptor beta chain stems from a study of blood T cell repertoires in COVID-19. Study overall: The samples span acute and convalescent COVID-19 from the United States, Italy and Spain. T cells, B-cell-depleted T cells, or PBMCs supplied cDNA or gDNA.

Study processing details: It was from reference gene primer amplification that nucleated cell counts were estimated. Using immunoSEQ multiplex PCR, the repertoire was profiled, and TCRdb retains in-frame clones only, with some absent. That table gives V, J and clone size, and the DNA gave D and trimming. Altogether 130,000 or so clones are present, approximately 90% being singletons, with the ten largest covering around a quarter. The CDR3 has 13 residues. Germline V gene lookup returns CDR1 MNHEY and CDR2 SMNVEV (reference sequence). The V call is TRBV27, the J call TRBJ2-5; 7 bases fit TRBD2. The specimen was peripheral blood. The sequence derives from a man between 70 and 80 years old with active or convalescent COVID-19. Written as DNA, the CDR3 is TGTGCGAGTCGGGGACTACTACAAGAGACCCAGTACTTC. The encoded protein is CASRGLLQETQYF.